The clone carrying this TCR beta chain was found many times. Its matching antigen is unknown. Looked up from germline, CDR1 is MNHEY and CDR2 is SVGAGI. The CDR3 runs to 12 residues. V gave up 6 bases and J gave up 0 bases, with 5 bases separating them. The record originates from a study of neurological immune-mediated disorders. Whole-study results and caveats: The most TCR clonal expansion was seen in HTLV-1-associated myelopathy, and the least was seen in multiple sclerosis, which fell below healthy controls. There were no CDR3 amino acid sequences shared by expanded clones across subjects, a result suggesting private repertoires in all groups.

It was by 5'RACE with 10-nucleotide random UMIs that the cDNA was made. Every sequencing run produced over 170 million TCR-beta sequences, and the sequences from any one run covered 15-18 subjects. Each CDR3 protein gets one entry after TCRdb re-called the 5' RACE reads with MiXCR. The profile shows 50,000 to 75,000 distinct CDR3 sequences, about 13% of them singletons. The V gene is TRBV6-5, the J gene TRBJ1-2, with D uncertain. The receptor comes from a woman aged 60-75 years with HTLV-1-associated myelopathy (HAM/TSP). What was sequenced was PBMCs. Here the CDR3 DNA reads TGTGCCAGCAGCCCTGCTAACTATGGCTACACCTTC. The encoded protein is CASSPANYGYTF.